The next 27 T cell receptor beta chains were all read from a single sample in a study of blood T cell repertoires in COVID-19. TCRdb's copy holds only in-frame clones and misses some; the assay was immunoSEQ multiplex PCR. The data show about 200,000 clones, 85% seen once. Sample: peripheral blood. The source of these receptors is a woman in her 70s with COVID-19, enrolled during active disease.

This clone was picked up one time. The rearrangement uses TRBV10-2 and TRBJ2-1; 8 nucleotides match TRBD2. Trimming cost V 2 bases and J 6 bases; bases outside gene matches: 6. The CDR3 extends over 15 amino acids. The germline CDR1 and CDR2 sequences are WSHSY and SAAADI. The CDR3 loop reads CASSEIGGAGNEQFF. CDR3 DNA sequence: TGCGCCAGCAGTGAGATCGGGGGGGCTGGCAATGAGCAGTTCTTC.

This clone was found a few times. V is TRBV3-1 (or the pseudogene TRBV3-2) and J is TRBJ1-6, with TRBD1 matching 8 bases. There are 15 residues in the CDR3. CDR1 and CDR2 from the germline V gene are LGHDT and YNNKEL (reference sequence). The ends lost 6 bases at V and 5 bases at J; junction bases unmatched: 6. DNA for the CDR3: TGTGCCAGCAGACTCGGACAGGGAGATAATTCACCCCTCCACTTT. This translates into CASRLGQGDNSPLHF.

This clone was counted once. The chain combines TRBV5-6 with TRBJ1-1; perhaps TRBD1 as D (6 bases). The V end was cut by 6 bases, the J end by 0 bases, with 9 bases between. The CDR3 extends over 13 amino acids. Germline loops: CDR1 SGHDT, CDR2 YYEEEE. This CDR3 reads CASTRTVNTEAFF. The CDR3 coding sequence is TGTGCCAGCACCCGGACAGTGAACACTGAAGCTTTCTTT.

The V and J genes are TRBV7-8 and TRBJ1-3; D gene unclear. The V gene lost 5 bases and the J gene lost 1 base, with 9 bases spanning the gap. This CDR3 contains 14 residues. CDR1 SGHVS and CDR2 FQNEAQ come from the germline V gene. The CDR3 sequence: CASSPMSSGNTIYF. The CDR3 DNA sequence: TGTGCCAGCAGCCCAATGAGTTCTGGAAACACCATATATTTT.

The genes are TRBV28 and TRBJ2-7, with TRBD1 matching over 8 bases. Trimming cost V 10 bases and J 3 bases; bases outside gene matches: 5. Germline values: CDR1 MDHEN, CDR2 SYDVKM. The CDR3 is 12 residues long. CDR3 nucleotides: TGTGCCACCCACAGGGGGGACTACGAGCAGTACTTC. Its protein is CATHRGDYEQYF.

V and J are TRBV29-1 and TRBJ2-2, with 8 bases identical to TRBD1. V gave up 7 bases and J gave up 6 bases; unmatched junction bases: 4. Germline V lookup: CDR1 SQVTM, CDR2 ANQGSEA. The CDR3 runs 12 residues. Written as DNA, the CDR3 is TGCAGCGCTGACAGGGGCGCCGGGGAGCTGTTTTTT. Translating it yields CSADRGAGELFF.

This chain links TRBV18 with TRBJ1-5, with 9 positions matching TRBD1. The ends lost 1 base at V and 5 bases at J; junction bases unmatched: 9. Germline loops: CDR1 KGHSH, CDR2 LQKENI. The CDR3 is 17 residues long. Here the CDR3 reads CASSPLNTGGSDQPQHF. CDR3 nucleotides: TGTGCCAGCTCACCACTAAACACAGGGGGCTCAGATCAGCCCCAGCATTTT.

This clone was seen once. The chain employs TRBV10-3 and TRBJ2-7, with D maybe TRBD1 (6 bases). The CDR3 has 15 residues. From germline, CDR1 is ENHRY and CDR2 SYGVKD. V dropped 4 bases and J dropped 1 base, with 14 bases sitting between them. The DNA of the CDR3 is TGTGCCATCAGTGGCACAGGGAAAGGATCCTACGAGCAGTACTTC. Protein sequence: CAISGTGKGSYEQYF.

This chain joins TRBV21-1 and TRBJ1-1. TRBV21-1 is a pseudogene segment. There are 12 residues in the CDR3. This CDR3 is CASRRNCGEAFF. CDR3 sequence (DNA): TGTGCCAGCAGACGGAATTGCGGTGAAGCTTTCTTT.

This chain connects TRBV10-3 to TRBJ1-6; D call uncertain. The V gene's germline CDR1 is ENHRY and CDR2 SYGVKD. Trimming cost V 3 bases and J 8 bases, with 11 bases left between them. This CDR3 spans 14 amino acids. CDR3 in amino acids: CAISDVGADSPLHF. DNA of the CDR3: TGTGCCATCAGTGATGTGGGAGCGGATTCACCCCTCCACTTT.

The rearrangement links TRBV5-5 to TRBJ2-5; D remains ambiguous. Germline V CDR1 and CDR2: SGHKS, YYEKEE (reference sequence). This CDR3 has 15 amino acids. The V and J ends lost 4 bases and 4 bases respectively, with 17 bases between them. DNA of the CDR3: TGTGCCAGCAGCGTGGATCCGGGTCTGGGAGAGACCCAGTACTTC. It yields the protein CASSVDPGLGETQYF.

J is TRBJ2-4 and V is TRBV7-9, with 7 bases lining up with TRBD2. V shed 5 bases, J shed 8 bases, and the junction held 15 bases outside the gene matches. CDR1 and CDR2 from the germline V gene are SEHNR and FQNEAQ (reference sequence). The CDR3 sequence is 16 residues long. This CDR3 is CASSPSRGRPEDIQYF. In DNA, the CDR3 is TGTGCCAGCAGCCCGTCGCGGGGGAGACCAGAGGACATTCAGTACTTC.

This clone was recorded only once. The V call is TRBV5-1, the J call TRBJ2-2; no clear D gene. From germline, CDR1 is SGHRS and CDR2 YFSETQ. V was pared by 0 bases and J by 6 bases, with 6 bases between. This CDR3 comprises 13 residues. The CDR3: CASSLGHSGELFF. The CDR3 DNA sequence: TGCGCCAGCAGCTTGGGACATTCCGGGGAGCTGTTTTTT.

The V gene is TRBV12-5, the J gene TRBJ1-3, with 8 bases identical to TRBD1. The CDR3 totals 17 residues. J gave up 2 bases and V 4 bases, and 10 bases lay outside the gene matches. In germline, CDR1 is LGHNT, CDR2 FRNRAP. The CDR3 loop reads CASGSTRAQGAGNTIYF. The CDR3 DNA is TGTGCTAGTGGTTCCACTCGAGCACAGGGGGCTGGAAACACCATATATTTT.

J is TRBJ1-1 and V is TRBV2; 7 bases line up with TRBD1. This CDR3 is 12 amino acids long. CDR1 is SNHLY, CDR2 FYNNEI, per germline. With 8 bases clipped from V and 4 bases from J, the junction kept 4 bases outside the gene matches. The CDR3 loop is CASEGQITEAFF. The DNA of the CDR3 is TGTGCCAGCGAGGGACAGATCACTGAAGCTTTCTTT.

The V gene is TRBV5-6, the J gene TRBJ2-7, with D unresolved. V lost 0 bases to trimming and J lost 2 bases, with 9 bases between them. CDR3 length equals 14 residues. CDR1 and CDR2 from the germline V gene are SGHDT and YYEEEE. The CDR3 spells CASSLDSPTYEQYF. The DNA for the CDR3 is TGTGCCAGCAGCTTGGACAGCCCAACCTACGAGCAGTACTTC.

The CDR3 sequence is CASSTLGTGLEAFF. The CDR3 DNA reads as TGTGCCAGTAGTACCCTCGGGACAGGGCTTGAAGCTTTCTTT. The rearrangement uses TRBV19 and TRBJ1-1, with 9 positions matching TRBD1. This CDR3 contains 14 residues. The V and J ends lost 4 bases and 7 bases, in that order; junction bases with no gene match: 7. Germline V gene lookup returns CDR1 LNHDA and CDR2 SQIVND (reference sequence).

The chain uses TRBV6-5 and TRBJ1-2, with D possibly matching TRBD1 (6 bases). Germline V CDR1 and CDR2: MNHEY, SVGAGI. The CDR3 loop spans 16 amino acids. V was trimmed by 2 bases and J by 0 bases, leaving 13 bases between them. CDR3 sequence reads: CASSYTYRAPNYGYTF. The CDR3 DNA is TGTGCCAGCAGTTACACCTACAGGGCTCCTAACTATGGCTACACCTTC.

The V gene is TRBV29-1, the J gene TRBJ2-5; D is perhaps TRBD2 (5 bases). The V gene's germline CDR1 is SQVTM and CDR2 ANQGSEA. Trimming removed 8 bases at V and 2 bases at J, with 6 bases between. CDR3 length: 10 amino acids. CDR3 sequence reads: CSSGQETQYF. CDR3 DNA: TGCAGCAGCGGTCAAGAGACCCAGTACTTC.

This chain uses TRBV3-1 (or the pseudogene TRBV3-2) with TRBJ2-3; D ambiguous. The ends were cut back, 0 bases at V and 4 bases at J, with 14 bases in the middle. Looked up from germline, CDR1 is LGHDT and CDR2 is YNNKEL (reference sequence). This CDR3 has 16 amino acids. Written as DNA, the CDR3 is TGTGCCAGCAGCCAAGATTACATACGTAATGCAGATACGCAGTATTTT. This translates into CASSQDYIRNADTQYF.

The V and J genes are TRBV6-2 or TRBV6-3 and TRBJ1-5; D is possibly TRBD1 (6 bases). Per germline, CDR1 MNHEY and CDR2 SVGEGT. Trimming shortened V by 5 bases and J by 4 bases, and 15 bases separated the two germline ends. This CDR3 is 15 amino acids long. DNA for the CDR3: TGTGCCAGCAGTCTAAAACAGGGAATAAATCAGCCCCAGCATTTT. Translating gives CASSLKQGINQPQHF.

This chain uses TRBV3-1 (or the pseudogene TRBV3-2) with TRBJ1-2, with unresolved D. Trimming shortened V by 1 base and J by 8 bases, and 14 bases separated the two germline ends. The germline V gene has CDR1 LGHDT and CDR2 YNNKEL (reference sequence). The CDR3 is 14 residues long. The CDR3 DNA follows: TGTGCCAGCAGCCAAGGTTGGACGGGGAGCGGCTACACCTTC. This encodes CASSQGWTGSGYTF.

The chain employs TRBV4-2 and TRBJ2-2, with 7 bases identical to TRBD1. Looked up from germline, CDR1 is LGHNA and CDR2 is YNFKEQ. This CDR3 is built from 16 residues. J was trimmed by 2 bases and V by 7 bases; bases with no gene match: 10. Here the CDR3 reads CASIEGAGGNTGELFF. In DNA form, the CDR3 reads TGTGCCAGCATCGAAGGGGCAGGGGGTAACACCGGGGAGCTGTTTTTT.

This chain uses TRBV18 with TRBJ1-1; D is undetermined. CDR1 and CDR2 (germline): KGHSH, LQKENI. This CDR3 has 14 amino acids. Trimming removed 2 bases from V and 1 base from J, with 8 bases in between. CDR3 sequence reads: CASSPGSQNTEAFF. CDR3 DNA sequence: TGTGCCAGCTCACCAGGGAGTCAGAACACTGAAGCTTTCTTT.

The chain joins TRBV2 to TRBJ1-6; 7 bases agree with TRBD1. Trimming took 6 bases from V and 10 from J; bases not matched to a gene: 6. The germline gives CDR1 SNHLY, CDR2 FYNNEI. The CDR3 totals 13 residues. Written as DNA, the CDR3 is TGTGCCAGCAGCCAGGGGGTACGGTCACCCCTCCACTTT. This translates into CASSQGVRSPLHF.

The gene calls are TRBV3-1 (or the pseudogene TRBV3-2) and TRBJ2-1; TRBD2 is a possible D gene (5 bases). Trimming left V 3 bases short and J 7 bases short, with 10 bases between. The CDR3 is 13 amino acids. CDR1 and CDR2 (germline): LGHDT, YNNKEL (reference sequence). The CDR3 bases are TGTGCCAGCAGCCAGCAACTAGGGAATGAGCAGTTCTTC. Translation: CASSQQLGNEQFF.

V and J are TRBV18 and TRBJ2-7, with TRBD2 matching 7 bases. The CDR3 runs to 13 residues. Looked up from germline, CDR1 is KGHSH and CDR2 is LQKENI. Unmatched junction bases numbered 4, after V lost 2 bases and J lost 6 bases. CDR3 sequence reads: CASSPGTTREQYF. The CDR3 coding sequence is TGTGCCAGCTCACCAGGGACTACCCGCGAGCAGTACTTC.